At least ten counts were recorded for the clone carrying this T cell receptor beta chain. What it binds is unknown. The data derive from a study of CD8 T cells in ankylosing spondylitis. The V end was cut by 1 base, the J end by 7 bases, with 11 bases between. CDR3 length: 13 residues. MiXCR, applied by TCRdb to the 5' RACE reads, yields one record per CDR3 protein. The sample shows around 210,000 distinct CDR3 sequences, around 8% of them seen only once. Notes on the study in general: The authors reported significant enrichment of disease-linked clones in matched ankylosing spondylitis synovial fluid. Relatively rare in peripheral blood, disease-linked clones were also CD8+.

The source is a female donor with ankylosing spondylitis or in good health (not recorded which). The sample was blood, either unsorted or a sorted T cell fraction (not recorded which). The chain recombines TRBV12-3 or TRBV12-4 with TRBJ2-7; D is unclear. Here the CDR3 DNA reads TGTGCCAGCAGTTTAGACAAGCCTAGGGAGCAGTACTTC. Its translation is CASSLDKPREQYF.